A selection of T cell receptor beta chains follows, all from one sample in a study of blood T cell repertoires in COVID-19. Clones were sequenced by immunoSEQ multiplex PCR, and TCRdb holds only the in-frame ones, with some missing. The sample includes roughly 280,000 clones, under 90% of them seen just once. Material: peripheral blood. The receptors stem from a man aged 55 to 70 with acute or convalescent COVID-19. Both conserved end residues are part of each CDR3. Fields, in order: clone size, J gene, V gene, D gene, CDR3 DNA, CDR3 protein. The D gene is left open where the match is weak. Clone size is stated in some rows and not others, as once, few, many or a class when expanded.

clone size: once; J gene: TRBJ2-1; V gene: TRBV3-1/TRBV3-2; D gene: TRBD2; CDR3 DNA: TGTGCCAGCAGCCCTCTTAGCGGGAGGGAAGACAATGAGCAGTTCTTC; CDR3 protein: CASSPLSGREDNEQFF
clone size: .; J gene: TRBJ1-3; V gene: TRBV28; D gene: .; CDR3 DNA: TGTGCCAGCAGTTTTCGCAGGACGGGGAGGGACACCATATATTTT; CDR3 protein: CASSFRRTGRDTIYF
clone size: .; J gene: TRBJ1-2; V gene: TRBV15; D gene: TRBD1; CDR3 DNA: TGTGCCACCAGCCCCCGGAAAGGGACAGTAGTCTATGGCTACACCTTC; CDR3 protein: CATSPRKGTVVYGYTF
clone size: .; J gene: TRBJ2-3; V gene: TRBV5-1; D gene: TRBD1; CDR3 DNA: TGCGCCAGCAGCTTCCAGGGGGCAATAACAGATACGCAGTATTTT; CDR3 protein: CASSFQGAITDTQYF
clone size: .; J gene: TRBJ2-7; V gene: TRBV19; D gene: TRBD2; CDR3 DNA: TGTGCCAGTAGTATAGGACTAGCGGTTTTCTACGAGCAGTACTTC; CDR3 protein: CASSIGLAVFYEQYF
clone size: .; J gene: TRBJ1-1; V gene: TRBV10-3; D gene: .; CDR3 DNA: TGTGCCGTAAAAAGGGACATGAACACTGAAGCTTTCTTT; CDR3 protein: CAVKRDMNTEAFF
clone size: .; J gene: TRBJ2-5; V gene: TRBV7-6; D gene: TRBD2; CDR3 DNA: TGTGCCAGCAGCTTAGGGGCGGGAGGGCGTTCCCGAGAGACCCAGTACTTC; CDR3 protein: CASSLGAGGRSRETQYF
clone size: .; J gene: TRBJ1-2; V gene: TRBV10-3; D gene: TRBD1; CDR3 DNA: TGTGCCATCAGTGCCGGGACAGGGAGTACGGGCGATGGCTACACCTTC; CDR3 protein: CAISAGTGSTGDGYTF
clone size: .; J gene: TRBJ2-1; V gene: TRBV5-8; D gene: TRBD1; CDR3 DNA: TGTGCCAGCAGCTCCGGGGGGACAGGGGGCCGTAGCTCCTACAATGAGCAGTTCTTC; CDR3 protein: CASSSGGTGGRSSYNEQFF
clone size: .; J gene: TRBJ2-1; V gene: TRBV6-2/TRBV6-3; D gene: TRBD2; CDR3 DNA: TGTGCCAGCAGTACCCGACTCAGGGGCGGGAGGGCCGAGAAGCAGTTCTTC; CDR3 protein: CASSTRLRGGRAEKQFF